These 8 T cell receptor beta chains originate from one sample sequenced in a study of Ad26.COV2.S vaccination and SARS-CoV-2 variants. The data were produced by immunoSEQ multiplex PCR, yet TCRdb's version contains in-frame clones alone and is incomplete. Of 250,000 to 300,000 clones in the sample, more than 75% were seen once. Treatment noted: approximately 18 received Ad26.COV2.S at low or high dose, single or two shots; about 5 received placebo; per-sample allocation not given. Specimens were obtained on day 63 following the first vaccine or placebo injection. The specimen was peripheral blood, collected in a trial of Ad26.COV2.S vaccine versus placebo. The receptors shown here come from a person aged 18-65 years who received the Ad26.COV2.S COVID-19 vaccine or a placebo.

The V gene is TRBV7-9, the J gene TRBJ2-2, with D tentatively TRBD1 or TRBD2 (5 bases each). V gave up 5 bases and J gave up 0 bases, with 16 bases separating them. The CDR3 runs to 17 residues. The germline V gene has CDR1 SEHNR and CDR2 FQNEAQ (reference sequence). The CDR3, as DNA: TGTGCCAGCAGCGCTAGGGGTGGGACGACGAACACCGGGGAGCTGTTTTTT. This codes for CASSARGGTTNTGELFF.

The CDR3 DNA reads as TGTGCCAGCAGCCGAACCCTTAGCGGTTCCCGAGCCAAAAACATTCAGTACTTC. Its protein product is CASSRTLSGSRAKNIQYF. V and J are TRBV5-4 and TRBJ2-4; tentative D call: TRBD2 (6 bases). Trimming left V 4 bases short and J 0 bases short, with 20 bases between. Per the germline V gene, CDR1 is SGHNT and CDR2 is YYREEE (reference sequence). The CDR3 runs 18 residues.

CDR3 nucleotides: TGTGCCAGCAGCTGGACAGCTGAAAAACTGTTTTTT. It is translated as CASSWTAEKLFF. V usage is TRBV2 and J usage is TRBJ1-4; perhaps TRBD1 as D (6 bases). The germline V gene encodes CDR1 SNHLY and CDR2 FYNNEI. The CDR3 spans 12 residues. Trimming pared 6 bases from V and 7 bases from J, leaving 9 bases between.

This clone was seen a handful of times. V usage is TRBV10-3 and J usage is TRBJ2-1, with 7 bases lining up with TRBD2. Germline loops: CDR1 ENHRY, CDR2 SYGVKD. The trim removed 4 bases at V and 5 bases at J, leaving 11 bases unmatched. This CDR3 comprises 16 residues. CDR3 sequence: CAISAVLAESNNEQFF. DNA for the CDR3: TGTGCCATCAGTGCCGTCCTAGCGGAATCCAACAATGAGCAGTTCTTC.

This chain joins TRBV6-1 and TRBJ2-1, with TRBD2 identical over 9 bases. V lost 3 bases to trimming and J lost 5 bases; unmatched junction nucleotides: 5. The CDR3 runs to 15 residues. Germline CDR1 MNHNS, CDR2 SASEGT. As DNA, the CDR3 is TGTGCCAGCAGTGATGTGCTAGCGGGGCACAATGAGCAGTTCTTC. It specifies CASSDVLAGHNEQFF.

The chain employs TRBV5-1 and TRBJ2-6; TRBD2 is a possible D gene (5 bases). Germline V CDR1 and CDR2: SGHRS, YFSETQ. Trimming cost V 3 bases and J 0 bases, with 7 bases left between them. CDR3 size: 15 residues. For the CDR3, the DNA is TGCGCCAGCAGCTCCGGGAACTCTGGGGCCAACGTCCTGACTTTC. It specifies CASSSGNSGANVLTF.

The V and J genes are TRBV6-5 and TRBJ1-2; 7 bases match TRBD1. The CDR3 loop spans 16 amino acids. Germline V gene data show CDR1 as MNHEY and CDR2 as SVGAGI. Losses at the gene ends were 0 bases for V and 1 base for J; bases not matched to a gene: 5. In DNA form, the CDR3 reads TGTGCCAGCAGTTACTCGGGCGCAGGGGGTAACTATGGCTACACCTTC. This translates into CASSYSGAGGNYGYTF.

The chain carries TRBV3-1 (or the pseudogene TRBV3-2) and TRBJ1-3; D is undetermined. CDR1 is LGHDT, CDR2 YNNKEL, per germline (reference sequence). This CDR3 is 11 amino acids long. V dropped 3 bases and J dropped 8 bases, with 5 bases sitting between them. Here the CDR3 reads CASSHQYTIYF. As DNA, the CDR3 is TGTGCCAGCAGCCACCAATACACCATATATTTT.